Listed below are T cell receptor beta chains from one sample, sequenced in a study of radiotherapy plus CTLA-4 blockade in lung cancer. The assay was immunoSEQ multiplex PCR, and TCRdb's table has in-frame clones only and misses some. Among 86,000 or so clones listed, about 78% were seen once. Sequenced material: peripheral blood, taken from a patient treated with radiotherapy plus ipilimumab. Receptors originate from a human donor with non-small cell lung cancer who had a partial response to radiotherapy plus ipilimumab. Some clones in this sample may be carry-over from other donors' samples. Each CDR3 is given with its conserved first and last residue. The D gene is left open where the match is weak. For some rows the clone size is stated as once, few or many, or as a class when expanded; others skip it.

cdr3_nt: TGTGCCAGCAGTTTATTTGCGGGAGCCCCAAGCGAGCAGTACTTC
cdr3_aa: CASSLFAGAPSEQYF
j_call: TRBJ2-7
clone_size: NA
v_call: TRBV27
d_call: TRBD2

cdr3_nt: TGTGCCAGCGTACCAACCTCAGGGGGAGATACGCAGTATTTT
cdr3_aa: CASVPTSGGDTQYF
j_call: TRBJ2-3
clone_size: once
v_call: TRBV19
d_call: TRBD1

cdr3_nt: TGTGCCGCCCGGGGGGACGGCAATCAGCCTCAGCATTTT
cdr3_aa: CAARGDGNQPQHF
j_call: TRBJ1-5
clone_size: NA
v_call: TRBV10-3
d_call: NA

cdr3_nt: TGTGCCAGCAGCTTGGCTAGCGGGAGGGCACAAGGGACCCAGTACTTC
cdr3_aa: CASSLASGRAQGTQYF
j_call: TRBJ2-5
clone_size: NA
v_call: TRBV7-3
d_call: TRBD2

cdr3_nt: TGTGCCAGCAGTTTATCCGGTCATACTAGCACAGATACGCAGTATTTT
cdr3_aa: CASSLSGHTSTDTQYF
j_call: TRBJ2-3
clone_size: NA
v_call: TRBV28
d_call: NA

cdr3_nt: TGTGCCAGCAGTGATAGCCGACCGGGCACCGGGGAGCTGTTTTTT
cdr3_aa: CASSDSRPGTGELFF
j_call: TRBJ2-2
clone_size: NA
v_call: TRBV2
d_call: NA

cdr3_nt: TGTGCCAGCTCACCCAGCGGGGCCACTGAAGCTTTCTTT
cdr3_aa: CASSPSGATEAFF
j_call: TRBJ1-1
clone_size: NA
v_call: TRBV18
d_call: NA

cdr3_nt: TGCGCCAGCAGTTACTTAGCGGGACGCTACTACGAGCAGTACTTC
cdr3_aa: CASSYLAGRYYEQYF
j_call: TRBJ2-7
clone_size: once
v_call: TRBV5-1
d_call: TRBD2

cdr3_nt: TGCGCCAGCAGCCGGAACGGACAGGGCGGTGAAAAACTGTTTTTT
cdr3_aa: CASSRNGQGGEKLFF
j_call: TRBJ1-4
clone_size: NA
v_call: TRBV5-1
d_call: TRBD1

cdr3_nt: TGTGCCAGCCTTTCGACGGGCGAGCAGTACTTC
cdr3_aa: CASLSTGEQYF
j_call: TRBJ2-7
clone_size: NA
v_call: TRBV28
d_call: NA

cdr3_nt: TGTGCCAGCAGCACCCAAAGGACACGGCAAGAGACCCAGTACTTC
cdr3_aa: CASSTQRTRQETQYF
j_call: TRBJ2-5
clone_size: NA
v_call: TRBV5-8
d_call: NA

cdr3_nt: TGTGCCAGCCGTAACCGACAGGATCTCCTCCGCAACTATGGCTACACCTTC
cdr3_aa: CASRNRQDLLRNYGYTF
j_call: TRBJ1-2
clone_size: NA
v_call: TRBV18
d_call: NA

cdr3_nt: TGCGCCAGCGAAGTAAGCGGGGGACCTCAAGAGACCCAGTACTTC
cdr3_aa: CASEVSGGPQETQYF
j_call: TRBJ2-5
clone_size: NA
v_call: TRBV5-1
d_call: TRBD2

cdr3_nt: TGCAGCGCTCCGGTGAACACTGAAGCTTTCTTT
cdr3_aa: CSAPVNTEAFF
j_call: TRBJ1-1
clone_size: NA
v_call: TRBV29-1
d_call: NA

cdr3_nt: TGCGCCAGCAGCCAAGTGGGCCGGAGTTCGGGGGGCTACACCTTC
cdr3_aa: CASSQVGRSSGGYTF
j_call: TRBJ1-2
clone_size: NA
v_call: TRBV4-1
d_call: NA

cdr3_nt: TGTGCCAGCAGTTTATTCTCCTTCGCGGGGACTAGCGGGGGAACCGGGGAGCTGTTTTTT
cdr3_aa: CASSLFSFAGTSGGTGELFF
j_call: TRBJ2-2
clone_size: few
v_call: TRBV28
d_call: TRBD2

cdr3_nt: TGTGCCAGCGATGACAGGATCAGCTCCTACGAGCAGTACTTC
cdr3_aa: CASDDRISSYEQYF
j_call: TRBJ2-7
clone_size: NA
v_call: TRBV28
d_call: NA

cdr3_nt: TGCAGCGTTGTCGACAGGGGCGCCTCCTACCCTAATCAGCCCCAGCATTTT
cdr3_aa: CSVVDRGASYPNQPQHF
j_call: TRBJ1-5
clone_size: NA
v_call: TRBV29-1
d_call: TRBD1

cdr3_nt: TGTGCCAGTAGTAGGTCGGGGACAGTAGATTATCAGCCCCAGCATTTT
cdr3_aa: CASSRSGTVDYQPQHF
j_call: TRBJ1-5
clone_size: NA
v_call: TRBV19
d_call: TRBD1

cdr3_nt: TGTGCCAGCAGGGTTACAGGGGTTGGCAATCAGCCCCAGCATTTT
cdr3_aa: CASRVTGVGNQPQHF
j_call: TRBJ1-5
clone_size: NA
v_call: TRBV2
d_call: TRBD1

cdr3_nt: TGTGCCAGCAGTACCCCAACTAGCGGGAGAGAGTTCTTC
cdr3_aa: CASSTPTSGREFF
j_call: TRBJ2-1
clone_size: NA
v_call: TRBV6-1
d_call: TRBD2

cdr3_nt: TGTGCCAGCAGCCAGGTAAGCGTGAACACTGAAGCTTTCTTT
cdr3_aa: CASSQVSVNTEAFF
j_call: TRBJ1-1
clone_size: NA
v_call: TRBV4-2
d_call: NA

cdr3_nt: TGTGCCAGCAGTCACAGGAACTATGGCTACACCTTC
cdr3_aa: CASSHRNYGYTF
j_call: TRBJ1-2
clone_size: NA
v_call: TRBV6-1
d_call: NA

cdr3_nt: TGTGCCAGCAGCTTAGTTGCATCCCGGGGCACTGAAGCTTTCTTT
cdr3_aa: CASSLVASRGTEAFF
j_call: TRBJ1-1
clone_size: NA
v_call: TRBV7-8
d_call: NA

cdr3_nt: TGTGCCAGCTCACCACCGAGTAGCACAGATACGCAGTATTTT
cdr3_aa: CASSPPSSTDTQYF
j_call: TRBJ2-3
clone_size: NA
v_call: TRBV18
d_call: NA

cdr3_nt: TGTGCCAGCAGTGAAGGGTTCGGGGGTGACTATGGCTACACCTTC
cdr3_aa: CASSEGFGGDYGYTF
j_call: TRBJ1-2
clone_size: NA
v_call: TRBV2
d_call: NA

cdr3_nt: TGTGCCAGCCGCTTTGCAGGGCGCTACGAGCAGTACTTC
cdr3_aa: CASRFAGRYEQYF
j_call: TRBJ2-7
clone_size: NA
v_call: TRBV28
d_call: NA

cdr3_nt: TGTGCCAGCAGCGCGGGTTCTAATCAGCCCCAGCATTTT
cdr3_aa: CASSAGSNQPQHF
j_call: TRBJ1-5
clone_size: few
v_call: TRBV6-6
d_call: NA

cdr3_nt: TGTGCCAGCTCACCACGACTAGCGGGAGGGACCTACGAGCAGTACTTC
cdr3_aa: CASSPRLAGGTYEQYF
j_call: TRBJ2-7
clone_size: NA
v_call: TRBV18
d_call: TRBD2

cdr3_nt: TGTGCCAGCAGAGCGGGCCCATCCCAAGAGACCCAGTACTTC
cdr3_aa: CASRAGPSQETQYF
j_call: TRBJ2-5
clone_size: NA
v_call: TRBV7-6
d_call: NA

cdr3_nt: TGTGCCAGCAGCTTAGCCAGGGAGGATCAGCCCCAGCATTTT
cdr3_aa: CASSLAREDQPQHF
j_call: TRBJ1-5
clone_size: NA
v_call: TRBV7-2
d_call: NA

cdr3_nt: TGTGCCAGCAGTTTGCGGACGGGGCGTCAGGGAGGCACCATATATTTT
cdr3_aa: CASSLRTGRQGGTIYF
j_call: TRBJ1-3
clone_size: NA
v_call: TRBV28
d_call: NA

cdr3_nt: TGTGCCAGCAGCTTAGCTGGACAGGATGAAGCTTTCTTT
cdr3_aa: CASSLAGQDEAFF
j_call: TRBJ1-1
clone_size: NA
v_call: TRBV11-2
d_call: TRBD1

cdr3_nt: TGCAGCGTTCCCACAGGGGCCTCGGAGACCCAGTACTTC
cdr3_aa: CSVPTGASETQYF
j_call: TRBJ2-5
clone_size: once
v_call: TRBV29-1
d_call: TRBD1

cdr3_nt: TGTGCCAGCAGTTTCCGCAGAAATACCTACGAGCAGTACTTC
cdr3_aa: CASSFRRNTYEQYF
j_call: TRBJ2-7
clone_size: NA
v_call: TRBV27
d_call: NA

cdr3_nt: TGTGCCACCAGCAGAGATGGGCGGGGCAGCACAGATACGCAGTATTTT
cdr3_aa: CATSRDGRGSTDTQYF
j_call: TRBJ2-3
clone_size: NA
v_call: TRBV15
d_call: NA

cdr3_nt: TGTGCCAGCTCACCAGTGATCTCGGAGAGCTATGGCTACACCTTC
cdr3_aa: CASSPVISESYGYTF
j_call: TRBJ1-2
clone_size: NA
v_call: TRBV18
d_call: NA

cdr3_nt: TGTGCCAGTAGTGCCCAAACAGCCGGCGAGCAGTACTTC
cdr3_aa: CASSAQTAGEQYF
j_call: TRBJ2-7
clone_size: NA
v_call: TRBV19
d_call: NA

cdr3_nt: TGTGCCAGTAGTATTGTCTCTCAAGAGACCCAGTACTTC
cdr3_aa: CASSIVSQETQYF
j_call: TRBJ2-5
clone_size: once
v_call: TRBV19
d_call: NA

cdr3_nt: TGTGCCAGCACCCGAGTAGGGGTAGAGCAGCCCCAGCATTTT
cdr3_aa: CASTRVGVEQPQHF
j_call: TRBJ1-5
clone_size: NA
v_call: TRBV28
d_call: NA

cdr3_nt: TGTGCCAGCAGTTCGCCCTTGGACAGGGCCGGCAATCAGCCCCAGCATTTT
cdr3_aa: CASSSPLDRAGNQPQHF
j_call: TRBJ1-5
clone_size: NA
v_call: TRBV28
d_call: TRBD1

cdr3_nt: TGTGCCAGCTCGGGAAACACCATATATTTT
cdr3_aa: CASSGNTIYF
j_call: TRBJ1-3
clone_size: NA
v_call: TRBV7-9
d_call: NA

cdr3_nt: TGTGCCAGCAGCTTAGAGGTAGCTTCCTACGAGCAGTACTTC
cdr3_aa: CASSLEVASYEQYF
j_call: TRBJ2-7
clone_size: NA
v_call: TRBV11-3
d_call: NA

cdr3_nt: TGCGCCAGCAGCTTCCTTCAACGGGAGGGCCCTTCCGGGGAGCTGTTTTTT
cdr3_aa: CASSFLQREGPSGELFF
j_call: TRBJ2-2
clone_size: few
v_call: TRBV5-1
d_call: TRBD2

cdr3_nt: TGTGCCAGCAGGGACGGGGGGGGGAGTAAGCCCCAGCATTTT
cdr3_aa: CASRDGGGSKPQHF
j_call: TRBJ1-5
clone_size: NA
v_call: TRBV28
d_call: NA

cdr3_nt: TGTGCCAGCAGCTTAACGGGGTTCGGACCACAAGAGACCCAGTACTTC
cdr3_aa: CASSLTGFGPQETQYF
j_call: TRBJ2-5
clone_size: NA
v_call: TRBV7-9
d_call: NA

cdr3_nt: TGTGCCAGCAGCCAGGCCGGGACAGGGGGCTTCAATCAGCCCCAGCATTTT
cdr3_aa: CASSQAGTGGFNQPQHF
j_call: TRBJ1-5
clone_size: NA
v_call: TRBV4-2
d_call: TRBD1

cdr3_nt: TGCGCCAGCAGCTTTATAGCGGGGACGGGAGAGACCCAGTACTTC
cdr3_aa: CASSFIAGTGETQYF
j_call: TRBJ2-5
clone_size: NA
v_call: TRBV5-1
d_call: TRBD2

cdr3_nt: TGTGCCAGCTCCCTGCGGGAGTTAGACGAGCAGTACTTC
cdr3_aa: CASSLRELDEQYF
j_call: TRBJ2-7
clone_size: NA
v_call: TRBV6-6
d_call: TRBD2

cdr3_nt: TGTGCCAGCAGCTCCCGGACTAGGACCTACGAGCAGTACTTC
cdr3_aa: CASSSRTRTYEQYF
j_call: TRBJ2-7
clone_size: once
v_call: TRBV7-8
d_call: TRBD2

cdr3_nt: TGTGCCAGCACCCCCCAAGGGGGCGACGAGCAGTACTTC
cdr3_aa: CASTPQGGDEQYF
j_call: TRBJ2-7
clone_size: few
v_call: TRBV6-1
d_call: TRBD1

cdr3_nt: TGTGCCAGCAGTTACGACGGGACAGCTACCTACGAGCAGTACTTC
cdr3_aa: CASSYDGTATYEQYF
j_call: TRBJ2-7
clone_size: NA
v_call: TRBV6-6
d_call: TRBD1

cdr3_nt: TGTGCCAGCAGTTTAGGGGGGGAGGGCGGTGAAAAACTGTTTTTT
cdr3_aa: CASSLGGEGGEKLFF
j_call: TRBJ1-4
clone_size: NA
v_call: TRBV28
d_call: NA

cdr3_nt: TGTGCCAGCAGTTACTCTTTAGCGGGGGGAGGTGAGCAGTTCTTC
cdr3_aa: CASSYSLAGGGEQFF
j_call: TRBJ2-1
clone_size: NA
v_call: TRBV6-5
d_call: TRBD2